A single TCR beta chain is shown here with its context. The antigen it recognizes is unknown. No quality values exist for individual bases; no much larger clone is one base distant. The entry originates in a study of cytomegalovirus exposure and HLA in healthy donors (dated by TCRdb to between 2016 and 2019). About the full investigation: In an earlier analysis of around 540 of the donors, around 300 Gb of sequence data and 120 million or so unique TCR beta sequences from roughly 180 million T cells were reported. An early release covering roughly 640 HLA-typed donors comprised about 320 gigabases of sequencing data and tens of millions of unique TCR sequences. The genetic ancestry cluster associated with self-reported Caucasian donors included roughly 84% of the 350 to 500 genotyped donors. The aim of the study was to test whether cataloging public T cell receptors could identify signatures of past pathogen exposure. The study profiled the T cell repertoires of 500 to 800 subjects by immunosequencing and related them to cytomegalovirus serostatus. Besides the first cohort of under 700 subjects, a separate validation cohort made up of over 100 different subjects was used. To predict cytomegalovirus infection status, the study combined high-throughput TCR immunosequencing, statistical association of individual TCRs with disease status, and machine learning. A later analysis re-analyzed previously published TCR beta repertoires from roughly 600 donors and added high-resolution HLA genotyping to study TCR occurrence patterns. Rather than using new phenotypic data, the later analysis identified candidate immune exposures from TCR beta sequences and from how often those sequences occurred across donors. An earlier analysis of several hundred of the donors used high-throughput TCR beta sequencing to judge whether each TCR beta V gene segment behaved as functional or pseudogenic. Donor age, sex, ethnicity and CMV serostatus were compiled together with the repertoire data. Genome-wide SNP genotypes for about 60% of the 666 donors were used in a later genetic analysis, which treated that subset as a discovery cohort. All discovery cohort repertoires had been generated using a single sequencing platform. HLA typing covered class I and class II loci at four-digit resolution. Typing coverage differed by locus: A, B, C, DRB1 and DQB1 were typed in roughly 620-630 donors, DQA1 in about 500, DPA1 in 600 to 610, and DPB1 in just under 490. About five DR-DQ haplotypes were treated as single units for association and clustering because of strong linkage in the cohort. Across about 380 genotyped donors of the cohort, an average of approximately 220,000 unique TCR beta nucleotide sequences per donor were sequenced, and 15% to 20% of those sequences were non-productive.

The cohort was made up of approximately 670 healthy bone marrow donors. At the time of sampling, all cohort members were nominally healthy, though unrecorded immune exposures were likely present. The donor tested CMV seronegative, placing the donor among the approximately 360 seronegative members of the cohort. A peripheral blood sample was provided by each donor, and peripheral blood mononuclear cells were used for TCR beta sequencing. Genomic DNA was extracted from the blood cell samples with the Qiagen DNeasy Blood Extraction Kit. CDR1 and CDR2 (SGHTA, FQGNSA) derive from the germline V gene. Trimming accounts for 4 bases at V and 8 bases at J, while the number of junction bases matched to no gene is 12. From the cysteine through the phenylalanine, the CDR3 covers 17 amino acids. Left in the record is the CDR3 DNA by itself, 51 bases read in frame from the first base. Findings and caveats that apply to the study as a whole: In an earlier analysis of approximately 590 of the donors, most TCR beta V segments appeared in productive rearrangements about 87% or about 30% of the time, broadly matching IMGT annotations. Several of the top co-occurrence clusters appeared to be linked to parvovirus B19, influenza, CMV and Epstein-Barr virus, according to a later analysis. About 17 rarely observed V segments, including chromosome 9 orphons, were excluded from the earlier analysis of a few hundred of the donors because counts were too low. In both the original and validation cohorts, the classifier was reported to diagnose cytomegalovirus status with high specificity and sensitivity. CMV serostatus was the only immune exposure information available for the cohort. According to a later analysis, TCR association rates differed among HLA loci, with DRB1 alleles showing the most associated TCRs and HLA-C alleles showing the fewest. A cluster of highly shared sequence variants was judged likely to represent a technical artifact of the sequencing pipeline. The presence/absence analyses assumed that sequencing depth was roughly uniform across donors, and that assumption may not be true. Most CMV-associated TCR beta chains appeared to be HLA-restricted in a later analysis, and the HLA associations seemed to be driven largely by CMV exposure. Strong co-occurrence of HLA alleles, especially DR and DQ, made assigning TCR associations to individual alleles difficult. V-gene and J-gene trimming of TCR beta chains was associated with a missense DCLRE1C variant in a later genetic analysis, and the association was replicated in an independent cohort. A later analysis associated about 17,000 TCR beta sequences with specific HLA alleles at a false discovery rate of 0.05. A further reported finding was that TCR beta sequences accurately predicted the HLA-A and HLA-B alleles for most subjects in the first cohort. The cohort was sequenced for TCR beta chains only, and without alpha or paired-chain data the features that could be detected were limited. A few of the identified cytomegalovirus-associated TCR beta chains were confirmed in vitro to be specific for cytomegalovirus antigens. A later genetic analysis reported fewer N-insertions in productive TCRs among donors in an Asian-associated ancestry cluster than the roughly 720-donor mean. The study listed 164 TCR beta chains as associated with cytomegalovirus. Across donors, most TCR sequences were observed very rarely, whereas some public TCRs were present in many individuals. HLA typing was unavailable for some donors at each locus, so association tests used only the typed subset. In a later analysis, HLA-associated TCR beta chains showed more clonal expansion and lower generation probabilities than non-associated chains that were equally common. Some IMGT-functional V segments, including TRBV6-2 and TRBV6-3, could not be told apart with the 87-base-pair reads, so those segments were excluded. Correlated functional status among segregating V segments might reflect linkage disequilibrium, but an unknown experimental factor could not be ruled out. The authors suggested that the approach could potentially be generalized to other disease states and immunological phenotypes.

Library preparation used the immunoSEQ multiplex PCR assay. For the multiplex PCR, a mixture combining 60 forward primers for TCR Vbeta segments and 13 reverse primers for TCR Jbeta segments was used. A multiplex PCR assay on genomic DNA amplified the CDR3 region of rearranged TCR beta genes. On the Illumina HiSeq System, the amplified TCR beta libraries were sequenced as 87-base-pair reads. The original methods were these. A later analysis tallied around 82 million unique TCR beta chains across the 650 to 750 repertoires, and some 10 million of those chains were shared by two or more donors. A nearest-neighbor algorithm error-corrected the raw reads and collapsed the reads into unique sequences, merging closely related sequences to remove PCR and sequencing errors. Alignment of CDR3 sequences to IMGT reference sequences was used to assign V, D and J gene segments. Each retained sequence needed at least a six-nucleotide match to both a V gene segment and a J gene segment. A rearrangement was called productive if the CDR3 had no stop codons and remained in frame with V and J, and every other rearrangement was called non-productive. Following IMGT convention, CDR3 was defined as the stretch from the second conserved V-encoded cysteine up to the conserved J-encoded phenylalanine. Sequences without an unambiguous match to a single V gene segment were excluded from the earlier analysis of about 630 of the donors. An earlier analysis of fewer than 750 of the donors called V segments functional above 56.7% productive rearrangements and segregating when the between-donor standard deviation exceeded 5%. A statistical classification framework was developed to diagnose cytomegalovirus status using the catalog of TCR beta chain sequences. A later analysis assigned V and J genes by comparing TCR nucleotide sequences with IMGT/GENE-DB human TR gene sequences. The TCRdist pipeline was used in a later analysis to assign CDR3 sequences and most-parsimonious VDJ recombination scenarios. In a later analysis, each TCR beta chain was defined by its CDR3 amino acid sequence together with its V-gene family, and reads without a unique V-gene family were excluded. To address suspected cross-contamination and a sequencing artifact, a later analysis removed approximately 590 highly shared, low-generation-probability nucleotide sequences. In a later analysis, a clonal expansion index for each public chain was calculated from normalized within-repertoire ranks of inferred template counts. In a later analysis, generation probabilities were computed using a VDJ recombination model fitted to out-of-frame rearrangements, and the results were checked against IGoR. In a later analysis, hypergeometric tests were used to score TCR-TCR, TCR-HLA and TCR-CMV co-occurrence, with a repertoire-size bias correction applied to TCR pairs. To estimate false discovery rates, a later analysis permuted the HLA or CMV assignments 20 times. In a later analysis, co-occurring TCRs were grouped with DBSCAN, and TCRdist sequence similarity was added when clustering was performed within HLA-allele-positive subsets. For co-occurrence clustering, repertoires with fewer than 30,000 or more than 120,000 public chains were excluded, along with four to six repertoires with anomalous nucleotide sharing. The source is immuneACCESS, and TCRdb retained only in-frame sequences with V and J called. Part of the clones is not carried over; for the studies checked, unresolved V genes explain less than half of this, and the remainder is unexplained. V, J and clone size are taken as reported in that table, and D and trimming were inferred from the DNA itself. The sample yields more than 95,000 clones; around 64% were counted once. Roughly 3.2% of the sample rests with the top ten.

The sequence was obtained from a man aged 55 to 69 in good health and CMV-seronegative. The sequence links TRBV7-2 to TRBJ2-3; TRBD2 lines up with 13 middle nucleotides. Sequencing was carried out using PBMCs. The CDR3 is CASSSIRRLAGGLTQYF. The DNA sequence reads TGTGCCAGCAGCTCCATAAGAAGACTAGCGGGGGGACTTACGCAGTATTTT.